A selection of T cell receptor beta chains follows, all from one sample in a study of blood T cell repertoires in COVID-19. Data came from immunoSEQ multiplex PCR; TCRdb stores just in-frame clones and leaves some out. Here the sample spans tens of thousands of clones, about 81% being singletons. The sample taken for sequencing was peripheral blood. The receptors derive from a human donor in a cohort sampled during active COVID-19. Each CDR3 is given with its conserved first and last residue.

v_gene: TRBV7-6; CDR3aa: CASSLDWLTSGSSEQYF
v_gene: TRBV19; CDR3aa: CASSMGTGRGSWEAFF
v_gene: TRBV15; CDR3aa: CATSRDRGNYGYTF
v_gene: TRBV15; CDR3aa: CATSIPTSTAVDTQYF
v_gene: TRBV19; CDR3aa: CASTSSGTGGNTIYF
v_gene: TRBV28; CDR3aa: CASSSPGGSHGEQYF
v_gene: TRBV27; CDR3aa: CASSPTGVNTEAFF
v_gene: TRBV7-2; CDR3aa: CASRKQGAGNTIYF
v_gene: TRBV24-1; CDR3aa: CATSDSDSLNTEAFF
v_gene: TRBV4-1; CDR3aa: CASSQEGSGGIYEQYF
v_gene: TRBV6-5; CDR3aa: CASSDGGNEQYF
v_gene: TRBV6-4; CDR3aa: CASSAYSGANVLTF
v_gene: TRBV18; CDR3aa: CASSPRDSSEKLFF
v_gene: TRBV19; CDR3aa: CASSSPPGTGGGEQYF
v_gene: TRBV28; CDR3aa: CASSWGTGKLATNEKLFF
v_gene: TRBV6-1; CDR3aa: CASSGTYGQGRNTIYF